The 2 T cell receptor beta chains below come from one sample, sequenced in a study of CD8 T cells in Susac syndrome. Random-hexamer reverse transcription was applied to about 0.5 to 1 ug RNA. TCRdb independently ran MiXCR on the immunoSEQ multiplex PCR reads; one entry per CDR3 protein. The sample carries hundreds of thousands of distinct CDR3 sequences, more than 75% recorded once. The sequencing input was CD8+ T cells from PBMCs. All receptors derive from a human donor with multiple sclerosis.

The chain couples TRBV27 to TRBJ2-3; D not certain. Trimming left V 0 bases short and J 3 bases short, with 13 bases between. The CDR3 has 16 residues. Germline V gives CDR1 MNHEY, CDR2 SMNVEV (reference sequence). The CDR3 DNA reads TGTGCCAGCAGTTTATCGGTGTCGGAACGAACAGATACGCAGTATTTT. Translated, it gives CASSLSVSERTDTQYF.

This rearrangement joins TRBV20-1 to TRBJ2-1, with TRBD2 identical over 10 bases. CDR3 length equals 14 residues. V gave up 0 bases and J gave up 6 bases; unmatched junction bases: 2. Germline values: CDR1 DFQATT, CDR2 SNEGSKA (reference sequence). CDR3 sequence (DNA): TGCAGTGCTAGAGACCTAGCGGGAGTCAATGAGCAGTTCTTC. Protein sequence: CSARDLAGVNEQFF.